The rows below give T cell receptor beta chains drawn from one sample of a study of beta chain features in type 1 diabetes. Data came from immunoSEQ multiplex PCR; TCRdb stores just in-frame clones and leaves some out. The repertoire holds 400,000 to 450,000 clones, with 11% to 15% as singletons. Sequencing used naive CD4+ T cells from blood. The receptors shown here come from a man aged 25 to 45 in good health. The conserved cysteine and the conserved F or W are not part of the CDR3 here.

V: TRBV28
J: TRBJ1-5
CDR3: ASSFSLQGGQPQH

V: TRBV25-1
J: TRBJ1-1
CDR3: ASTPLGHTEAF

V: TRBV15
J: TRBJ1-6
CDR3: ATSKRSSYNSPLH

V: TRBV5-4
J: TRBJ2-2
CDR3: ASSLGKGQLTGELF

V: TRBV7-6
J: TRBJ2-7
CDR3: ASSLAFGYEQY

V: TRBV5-1
J: TRBJ2-5
CDR3: ASSTGTQQETQY

V: TRBV28
J: TRBJ2-1
CDR3: ASSPHITYNEQF

V: TRBV4-3
J: TRBJ2-1
CDR3: ASSQVGLARNEQF

V: TRBV19
J: TRBJ1-1
CDR3: ASSISRKNTEAF

V: TRBV25-1
J: TRBJ2-5
CDR3: ASSSSSGGAQETQY

V: TRBV7-8
J: TRBJ2-1
CDR3: ASSDKRGSSYNEQF

V: TRBV7-9
J: TRBJ1-4
CDR3: ASSPTATNEKLF

V: TRBV4-1
J: TRBJ2-6
CDR3: ASSQAKGRGSSGANVLT

V: TRBV25-1
J: TRBJ1-2
CDR3: ASSAISAGYT

V: TRBV12-5
J: TRBJ2-7
CDR3: ASGLVEANEQY

V: TRBV30
J: TRBJ2-1
CDR3: AWMKPAGTNEQF

V: TRBV2
J: TRBJ1-2
CDR3: ASSEGVNYGYT

V: TRBV15
J: TRBJ2-1
CDR3: ATSRDPRNEQF

V: TRBV6-5
J: TRBJ2-7
CDR3: ASSYTGSTYEQY

V: TRBV30
J: TRBJ2-5
CDR3: AWSAKETQY

V: TRBV20-1
J: TRBJ2-5
CDR3: SAGPGETQY

V: TRBV7-9
J: TRBJ1-2
CDR3: ASSFTGQGIHYGYT

V: TRBV7-3
J: TRBJ1-1
CDR3: ASSLNQQQNTEAF

V: TRBV7-2
J: TRBJ2-2
CDR3: ASRDTYTGELF

V: TRBV13
J: TRBJ1-2
CDR3: ASSVRGRYGYT

V: TRBV5-1
J: TRBJ2-6
CDR3: ASSLNGLGGANVLT

V: TRBV6-5
J: TRBJ2-2
CDR3: ASSGASKGSGELF

V: TRBV7-9
J: TRBJ2-5
CDR3: ASSYPGRWIQETQY

V: TRBV19
J: TRBJ2-7
CDR3: ASSVRSARGYEQY

V: TRBV11-2
J: TRBJ2-1
CDR3: ASSFTKLASYNEQF

V: TRBV2
J: TRBJ2-6
CDR3: ASRRASGANVLT

V: TRBV9
J: TRBJ1-6
CDR3: ASSDGFDSPLH

V: TRBV11-2
J: TRBJ2-3
CDR3: ASSLGSSGFTDTQY

V: TRBV5-1
J: TRBJ2-3
CDR3: ASSSGVTDTQY

V: TRBV25-1
J: TRBJ1-2
CDR3: ASSESGGSGYGYT

V: TRBV9
J: TRBJ1-1
CDR3: ASSVQTENTEAF

V: TRBV19
J: TRBJ1-2
CDR3: ASSRVRNGYT

V: TRBV9
J: TRBJ2-5
CDR3: ASSVRGETQY

V: TRBV9
J: TRBJ2-5
CDR3: ASGPTGQETQY

V: TRBV7-2
J: TRBJ2-5
CDR3: ASSARRLAGGSVETQY

V: TRBV9
J: TRBJ2-2
CDR3: ASSVEAGGLTGELF

V: TRBV4-3
J: TRBJ2-4
CDR3: ASSLSRWGGDIQY

V: TRBV7-9
J: TRBJ2-7
CDR3: ASSSRTGPSEQY

V: TRBV5-1
J: TRBJ1-2
CDR3: ASSFGTGGYT

V: TRBV29-1
J: TRBJ1-3
CDR3: SVEGDTGNTIY

V: TRBV9
J: TRBJ2-3
CDR3: ASSARGLGADTQY

V: TRBV4-2
J: TRBJ1-5
CDR3: ASSQYSNQPQH

V: TRBV5-1
J: TRBJ1-1
CDR3: ASSLVYRGGEMNTEAF

V: TRBV2
J: TRBJ2-5
CDR3: ASSEALGGEETQY

V: TRBV7-9
J: TRBJ2-2
CDR3: ASNLAEAGELF

V: TRBV28
J: TRBJ1-5
CDR3: ASGDRARDDQPQH

V: TRBV14
J: TRBJ2-1
CDR3: ASSRVRREIYNEQF

V: TRBV13
J: TRBJ2-2
CDR3: ASSLVGPTVGGELF

V: TRBV6-1
J: TRBJ1-2
CDR3: ASSEEASGGYT